This passage covers 24 T cell receptor beta chains from one sample sequenced in a study of T cells in Graves' hyperthyroidism and ophthalmopathy. Authors of the study amplified TCR beta CDR3 regions from RNA transcripts. RT-PCR in the first round (using the HTBI primer set) targeted the TCR CDR3. Using its own MiXCR run on the multiplex PCR reads, TCRdb lists one record per CDR3 protein. Counted here are hundreds of thousands of distinct CDR3 sequences, 15% to 19% occurring once; the ten biggest clones make up roughly an eighth. Sequences were obtained from blood. All receptors come from a woman younger than 35 with Graves' hyperthyroidism.

V usage is TRBV19 and J usage is TRBJ2-5, with D hard to call. The CDR3 contains 14 residues. V was shortened by 3 bases and J by 5 bases, with 13 bases between the two germline ends. Germline CDR1 LNHDA, CDR2 SQIVND (reference sequence). CDR3 DNA sequence: TGTGCCAGTAGTATCCAAGGGTTGAAGGAGACCCAGTACTTC. It encodes CASSIQGLKETQYF.

There are a few counts of this clonotype. Here the CDR3 reads CASRDDRGLNSPLHF. CDR3 coding DNA: TGTGCCAGCAGGGATGACAGGGGGCTCAATTCACCCCTCCACTTT. The chain uses TRBV7-9 and TRBJ1-6; 10 nucleotides align to TRBD1. V trimming: 6 bases; J trimming: 7 bases; junction bases outside the gene matches: 6. CDR1 is SEHNR, CDR2 FQNEAQ, per germline (reference sequence). The CDR3 covers 15 residues.

V usage is TRBV5-7 and J usage is TRBJ1-2; D unresolved. TRBV5-7 is labeled an ORF, and its function is uncertain. This CDR3 comprises 14 residues. V was pared by 0 bases and J by 4 bases, with 10 bases between. The CDR3 DNA sequence: TGTGCCAGCAGCTTGGCCAGGCTGGGCTATGGCTACACCTTC. This gives the protein CASSLARLGYGYTF.

This clonotype occurred many times. V gene TRBV28 combines with J gene TRBJ2-5, with TRBD2 identical over 11 bases. This CDR3 has 18 residues. Trimming removed 0 bases from V and 4 bases from J; junction bases left unmatched: 10. Germline V lookup: CDR1 MDHEN, CDR2 SYDVKM. This chain's CDR3 is CASSLCKVRLAGGETQYF. The CDR3 DNA sequence: TGTGCCAGCAGTTTATGCAAAGTCCGGCTAGCGGGAGGAGAGACCCAGTACTTC. Filled out from reference TRBV28 and TRBJ2-5, the complete variable domain reads DVKVTQSSRYLVKRTGEKVFLECVQDMDHENMFWYRQDPGLGLRLIYFSYDVKMKEKGDIPEGYSVSREKKERFSLILESASTNQTSMYLCASSLCKVRLAGGETQYFGPGTRLLVL.

This clonotype was found many times. This rearrangement joins TRBV3-1 to TRBJ2-2; 7 bases map to TRBD2. The CDR3 is 16 residues long. V shed 3 bases, J shed 6 bases, and the junction held 10 bases outside the gene matches. Germline CDR1 LGHDT, CDR2 YNNKEL (reference sequence). CDR3 sequence reads: CASSHLAEEVPGELFF. The CDR3 DNA reads as TGTGCCAGCAGCCACCTAGCGGAAGAGGTCCCCGGGGAGCTGTTTTTT. The full variable domain, its missing parts supplied by reference TRBV3-1 and TRBJ2-2, is DTAVSQTPKYLVTQMGNDKSIKCEQNLGHDTMYWYKQDSKKFLKIMFSYNNKELIINETVPNRFSPKSPDKAHLNLHINSLELGDSAVYFCASSHLAEEVPGELFFGEGSRLTVL.

This clonotype was detected ten times or more. The chain recombines TRBV5-1 with TRBJ2-1; no clear D gene. CDR1 SGHRS and CDR2 YFSETQ come from the germline V gene. V shed 5 bases and J shed 0 bases, with 6 bases lying between them. The CDR3 sequence is 13 residues long. The CDR3 DNA is TGCGCCAGCAGTGGCGGCTCCTACAATGAGCAGTTCTTC. Its protein is CASSGGSYNEQFF.

This clonotype has more than one count but fewer than ten. This chain links TRBV12-3 or TRBV12-4 with TRBJ1-5, with unresolved D. Trimming cost V 6 bases and J 0 bases, with 12 bases left between them. This CDR3 spans 15 amino acids. The CDR3 bases are TGTGCCAGCAGCGAAACACTTTATAGCAATCAGCCCCAGCATTTT. The encoded protein is CASSETLYSNQPQHF.

This clonotype has at least ten counts. V and J are TRBV6-1 and TRBJ2-3, with TRBD2 identical over 12 bases. V gave up 7 bases and J gave up 6 bases; unmatched junction bases: 8. Germline V gene lookup returns CDR1 MNHNS and CDR2 SASEGT. The CDR3 spans 15 residues. The CDR3 nucleotides are TGTGCCAGCAACCAACTAGCGGGGGGCAGGGATACGCAGTATTTT. Translated: CASNQLAGGRDTQYF.

The table lists this clonotype with many counts. This chain connects TRBV5-1 to TRBJ2-2, with a tentative D call TRBD2 (5 bases). Germline V gives CDR1 SGHRS, CDR2 YFSETQ. The CDR3 covers 14 residues. Trimming left V 7 bases short and J 5 bases short, with 15 bases between. The CDR3 protein is CASASGATTGELFF. The CDR3 DNA reads as TGCGCCAGCGCCAGCGGCGCTACTACCGGGGAGCTGTTTTTT.

A note on this clonotype: One end of the junction varies from germline; a read error may be responsible. The chain employs TRBV12-3 or TRBV12-4 and TRBJ2-3; D unresolved. CDR3 length equals 16 residues. The chain's CDR3 is CTSSFYHLSGADTQYF. DNA of the CDR3: TGTACCAGCAGTTTTTACCACCTTAGTGGGGCAGATACGCAGTATTTT.

This clonotype was recorded many times. The CDR3 reads CASSPYRTGRETQYF. The CDR3 bases are TGCGCCAGCAGCCCATACAGGACAGGGCGGGAGACCCAGTACTTC. The V call is TRBV5-1, the J call TRBJ2-5; 8 positions agree with TRBD1. V gave up 4 bases and J gave up 5 bases; unmatched junction bases: 10. Germline loops: CDR1 SGHRS, CDR2 YFSETQ. This CDR3 has 15 residues. The variable domain in full, completed from reference TRBV5-1 and TRBJ2-5, reads KAGVTQTPRYLIKTRGQQVTLSCSPISGHRSVSWYQQTPGQGLQFLFEYFSETQRNKGNFPGRFSGRQFSNSRSEMNVSTLELGDSALYLCASSPYRTGRETQYFGPGTRLLVL.

Only a few counts were recorded for this clonotype. This chain uses TRBV9 with TRBJ1-3; D is ambiguous. This CDR3 has 13 residues. Germline values: CDR1 SGDLS, CDR2 YYNGEE. Trimming pared 4 bases from V and 1 base from J, leaving 6 bases between. CDR3 coding DNA: TGTGCCAGCAGCACACAATCTGGAAACACCATATATTTT. This encodes CASSTQSGNTIYF.

This clonotype has only a few counts. The V gene is TRBV7-8, the J gene TRBJ2-7; D is unresolved. CDR1 and CDR2 (germline): SGHVS, FQNEAQ. The V gene lost 3 bases and the J gene lost 0 bases, with 9 bases spanning the gap. The CDR3 runs to 14 residues. The CDR3 sequence is CASSFSTFSYEQYF. The CDR3 nucleotides read TGTGCCAGCAGCTTCTCTACCTTCTCCTACGAGCAGTACTTC.

Only a few counts were recorded for this clonotype. This chain joins TRBV6-5 and TRBJ1-2; D gene uncertain. Germline V CDR1 and CDR2: MNHEY, SVGAGI. Trimming took off 2 bases at V and 13 bases at J, with 14 bases between the two ends. This CDR3 has 12 residues. The CDR3 protein is CASSYTGVGCTF. CDR3 coding DNA: TGTGCCAGCAGTTACACCGGGGTTGGGTGCACCTTC.

This clonotype was counted a few times. The rearrangement uses TRBV29-1 and TRBJ2-7; the D gene could be TRBD1 or TRBD2 (6 bases each). This CDR3 is 12 amino acids long. The ends were cut back, 2 bases at V and 4 bases at J, with 9 bases in the middle. Germline CDR1 and CDR2: SQVTM and ANQGSEA. CDR3 DNA sequence: TGCAGCGTTGAAAGGGGGGCGTACGAGCAGTACTTC. Protein sequence: CSVERGAYEQYF.

V usage is TRBV19 and J usage is TRBJ2-7; D might be TRBD2 (6 bases). Trimming left V 6 bases short and J 3 bases short, with 15 bases between. In germline, CDR1 is LNHDA, CDR2 SQIVND (reference sequence). CDR3 length: 14 amino acids. The DNA for the CDR3 is TGTGCCAGTAGCCTTCGCGGGATGGTCTACGAGCAGTACTTC. It codes for CASSLRGMVYEQYF.

There are many counts of this clonotype. The rearrangement links TRBV2 to TRBJ1-2; 10 bases are shared with TRBD1. The CDR3 has 14 amino acids. The V and J ends lost 7 bases and 2 bases, in that order; junction bases with no gene match: 4. CDR1 is SNHLY and CDR2 is FYNNEI in the germline V gene. The CDR3: CASTQGQGNYGYTF. CDR3 sequence (DNA): TGTGCCAGCACCCAGGGACAGGGGAACTATGGCTACACCTTC.

This clonotype has only a few counts. The CDR3 coding sequence is TGTGCCAGCAGTAGAGAAGGGGGAATAGATGAGCAGTTCTTC. It yields the protein CASSREGGIDEQFF. The chain links TRBV6-1 to TRBJ2-1; maybe TRBD1 (6 bases). Germline lookup yields CDR1 MNHNS and CDR2 SASEGT. The CDR3 is 14 residues long. Trimming shortened V by 5 bases and J by 8 bases, and 16 bases separated the two germline ends.

The rearrangement uses TRBV7-2 and TRBJ2-3; 9 nucleotides line up with TRBD2. V shed 5 bases and J 4 bases; nucleotides not matched to a gene: 16. Germline CDR1 and CDR2: SGHTA and FQGNSA. This CDR3 is 18 amino acids long. Here the CDR3 reads CASSPRLGSGRWADTQYF. DNA for the CDR3: TGTGCCAGCAGCCCCCGTTTGGGTAGCGGGAGATGGGCAGATACGCAGTATTTT.

At least ten counts were recorded for this clonotype. The chain links TRBV7-2 to TRBJ2-1, with D perhaps assigned TRBD1 or TRBD2 (6 bases each). Germline CDR1 SGHTA, CDR2 FQGNSA. The CDR3 totals 15 residues. Trimming removed 3 bases at V and 0 bases at J, with 9 bases between. CDR3 amino acids: CASSFGGPSYNEQFF. The CDR3 bases are TGTGCCAGCAGCTTCGGGGGCCCCTCCTACAATGAGCAGTTCTTC.

This clonotype was seen only a few times. The chain couples TRBV28 to TRBJ1-2, with unresolved D. V gave up 2 bases and J gave up 4 bases, with 5 bases separating them. The CDR3 is made up of 12 amino acids. From germline, CDR1 is MDHEN and CDR2 SYDVKM. As DNA, the CDR3 is TGTGCCAGCAGTTTACCAGGCTATGGCTACACCTTC. Protein sequence: CASSLPGYGYTF.

This chain links TRBV20-1 with TRBJ1-5, with 10 bases fitting TRBD1. The CDR3 is 15 amino acids. From germline, CDR1 is DFQATT and CDR2 SNEGSKA (reference sequence). Trimming took 3 bases from V and 4 from J; bases not matched to a gene: 6. The CDR3 protein is CSASARTGGNQPQHF. The CDR3 bases are TGCAGTGCTAGTGCGAGGACAGGGGGAAATCAGCCCCAGCATTTT.

There are a few counts of this clonotype. The V call is TRBV20-1, the J call TRBJ1-1, with TRBD1 matching 11 bases. CDR1 is DFQATT and CDR2 is SNEGSKA in the germline V gene (reference sequence). This CDR3 has 17 residues. V was clipped by 2 bases and J by 5 bases; unmatched bases: 13. CDR3 loop: CSARLLWDRGRGTEAFF. In DNA form, the CDR3 reads TGCAGTGCTAGACTACTATGGGACAGGGGGAGAGGAACTGAAGCTTTCTTT.

This clonotype occurred a few times. The chain links TRBV29-1 to TRBJ2-1; 7 bases agree with TRBD2. The germline V gene encodes CDR1 SQVTM and CDR2 ANQGSEA. The CDR3 runs to 15 residues. V was clipped by 4 bases and J by 7 bases; unmatched bases: 13. CDR3 sequence: CSVVTPGGRTNEQFF. CDR3 nucleotide sequence: TGCAGCGTTGTGACCCCCGGCGGGAGAACTAATGAGCAGTTCTTC.